This T cell receptor (beta chain) was sequenced for a study of human T cells and chemical hapten exposure. Regarding time point: healthy volunteer bleed at 2 weeks. Total RNA extraction was carried out from unfractionated whole blood. This clonotype has at least ten counts. CDR3 length: 13 residues. Germline V gene lookup returns CDR1 SGHTA and CDR2 FQGNSA. V lost 5 bases to trimming and J lost 6 bases; unmatched junction nucleotides: 7. Unique molecular identifiers were attached to individual cDNA molecules during library preparation. TCRdb reprocessed the RACE reads with MiXCR, giving one entry per CDR3 protein. The sample lists tens of thousands of distinct CDR3 sequences, 3.5% to 4.5% occurring once.

The sequencing sample was made of whole blood. The source of this sequence is a female donor in good health. Some clones in this sample may be carry-over from other donors' samples. V and J are TRBV7-2 and TRBJ2-7, with 7 nucleotides matching TRBD2. CDR3 residues: CASSVRGEGEQYF. The CDR3 region has the DNA TGTGCCAGCAGCGTCCGGGGGGAGGGCGAGCAGTACTTC.